This T cell receptor beta chain derives from a study of T cell responses to AZD1222 COVID-19 vaccine (dated by TCRdb to about 2021). About the investigation overall: AZD1222 recipients whose second dose came at about 4 weeks and those whose second dose came at about 12 weeks were combined into one group, since spike-specific TCR depth and breadth did not differ between the two schedules. Trial participants were enrolled into age subgroups of 18-55, 56-69 and 70-plus years, which contained around 140, 26 and 57 TCR-sequenced participants, respectively. TCR sequencing was performed for 230 to 250 trial participants, of whom roughly 200 were given two doses of AZD1222 and around 25 were given two doses of MenACWY control vaccine. What the work shows at the level of the full study, not this receptor alone: Conclusions about previously exposed vaccinees are limited, since just five or six AZD1222 recipients were seropositive for SARS-CoV-2 at baseline. Spike-specific TCR breadth and depth rose significantly after two AZD1222 doses compared with day 0 and with MenACWY recipients. The vaccine-associated CD4 TCRs covered the entire spike protein, and the dominant responses fell in regions 160-218 and 743-854. The 56-69-year group was small, and its depth increase did not reach significance, likely because of low power. Participants were mostly white British and included more females than males, and it was suggested by the authors that clonal diversity may have been underestimated. Nearly half of unique spike-specific TCRs reportedly recognized epitopes outside regions mutated in the B.1.351 and B.1.1.7 variants. Because no day 14 peak-response samples were available, the repertoires could be characterized only after the peak T cell response.

The cysteine opens and the phenylalanine closes a CDR3 of 12 amino acids. Just the 36-base CDR3 DNA is kept, in frame starting at base 1. V loses 0 bases of germline sequence and J loses 3 bases, and the interval between the two ends is 4 bases. From a lookup of the germline V gene, CDR1 and CDR2 are SGHRS and YFSETQ. The CDR3 regions of human TCRbeta chains were analyzed by immunosequencing. The paper's processing steps were these. Repertoire TCRs were checked for matches against a reference library of SARS-CoV-2-specific TCRs that had been generated using the MIRA antigen-specificity platform. Breadth was defined as the fraction of unique TCRs that were SARS-CoV-2-associated. Depth was defined as the fraction of total T cells that were SARS-CoV-2-associated. Using the MIRA data, each spike-specific TCR was assigned both to the spike region to which the TCR was reactive and to a CD4 or CD8 class. Log10-transformed breadth and depth values were compared by one-way ANOVA with Sidak's multiple comparisons tests. The immuneACCESS repertoire file appears here via TCRdb, limited to in-frame rearrangements. These files lack a portion of the clones; in checked studies, under half of the deficit traces to unresolved V genes, and the cause of the others is not known. V and J calls and clone size are as listed in that table; D and trimming were resolved from the DNA. The sample data list 120,000 or so clones, and over 75% of these were observed just once. About 10% of the sample is in the top ten clones.

Regarding this clone: The antigen it recognizes is unknown. Base qualities are not recorded, but no much larger clone differs from it by a single base. Other DNA sequences of this sample code for an identical CDR3.

The sample's time point label, in plain terms: baseline before first vaccination. The vaccinee samples were drawn from two UK trials, COV001 and COV002, one of which was a single-blind randomized controlled phase 2/3 trial testing AZD1222 (ChAdOx1 nCoV-19) in healthy adults. For TCRbeta chain sequencing, PBMC samples were collected from trial participants at day 0 and at day 28 after the second dose. The source of this sequence is an adult in good health. The V and J genes are TRBV5-1 and TRBJ2-7; no D gene can be assigned with confidence. The sequencing here drew on peripheral blood, taken on day 0 of AZD1222 vaccination. In nucleotide form, the sequence is TGCGCCAGCAGCTTGGGGGGCTACGAGCAGTACTTC. Translated, it gives CASSLGGYEQYF.